A selection of T cell receptor beta chains follows, all from one sample in a study of spatial heterogeneity in lung cancer. TCRdb independently ran MiXCR on the 5' RACE reads; one entry per CDR3 protein. The sample records more than 35,000 distinct CDR3 sequences, roughly 5.6% being singletons. This material consisted of PBMCs, taken at surgery. All receptors derive from a female donor with early-stage non-small cell lung cancer. Both conserved end residues are part of each CDR3. The D gene is left open where the match is weak. Clone size is not always given. Where it is, it says once, few, many or a class for expanded clones.

v_gene	abundance	d_gene	j_gene	CDR3nt	CDR3aa
TRBV7-2	many	.	TRBJ2-4	TGTGCCAGCAGCTTAGCTGTGGGTAGCATTCAGTACTTC	CASSLAVGSIQYF
TRBV27	few	.	TRBJ2-3	TGTGCCAGCACCGTCGGGGCCACAGATACGCAGTATTTT	CASTVGATDTQYF
TRBV5-4	.	.	TRBJ2-6	TGTGCCAGCAGCTCGGTCTACCCCAGGGGCTCTGGGGCCAACGTCCTGACTTTC	CASSSVYPRGSGANVLTF
TRBV5-1	few	TRBD1	TRBJ1-1	TGCGCCAGCAGGGAACAGGGGGCACCTACTGAAGCTTTCTTT	CASREQGAPTEAFF
TRBV5-1	many	.	TRBJ2-1	TGCGCCAGCAGCCTCAGATTCAATGAGCAGTTCTTC	CASSLRFNEQFF
TRBV3-1	.	TRBD2	TRBJ2-5	TGTGCCAGCAGCCAAGAAGGACTAGCCCTAGAGACCCAGTACTTC	CASSQEGLALETQYF
TRBV15	many	.	TRBJ1-6	TGTGCCACCAGCAGAGAGGGGGCGTCATCACCCCTCCACTTT	CATSREGASSPLHF
TRBV19	many	.	TRBJ1-4	TGTGCCAGTAGTCCCAGCGCAACTAATGAAAAACTGTTTTTT	CASSPSATNEKLFF
TRBV9	many	.	TRBJ1-3	TGTGCCAGCAGCGTACAGTCCTTCACCTCTGGAAACACCATATATTTT	CASSVQSFTSGNTIYF
TRBV28	many	.	TRBJ2-1	TGTGCCAGCAGCACCCCAATCAAGGGTTCTGTTTTGCACAATGAGCAGTTCTTC	CASSTPIKGSVLHNEQFF
TRBV2	few	.	TRBJ2-3	TGTGCCAGCAGCGTACAGGGTGGAGGCACAGATACGCAGTATTTT	CASSVQGGGTDTQYF
TRBV7-2	few	.	TRBJ2-7	TGTGCCAGCAGCCTCGGGGGCCCCCGAGAGCAGTACTTC	CASSLGGPREQYF
TRBV5-1	.	TRBD2	TRBJ2-3	TGCGCCAGCAGCTTCTTTCTAGCGGGGGGCACAGATACGCAGTATTTT	CASSFFLAGGTDTQYF
TRBV10-3	many	TRBD2	TRBJ2-5	TGTGCCATCGGGACTAGCGGGGGGCGGGAGACCCAGTACTTC	CAIGTSGGRETQYF
TRBV29-1	many	TRBD1	TRBJ1-2	TGCAGCGAGATAATGGGACAGGGCTCGAACTATGGCTACACCTTC	CSEIMGQGSNYGYTF
TRBV16	.	.	TRBJ2-1	TGTGCCAGCAGCCCAACACGCAATGAGCAGTTCTTC	CASSPTRNEQFF
TRBV5-5	many	.	TRBJ2-3	TGTGCCAGCAGCTTGGATGCGGGTACGCGCACAGATACGCAGTATTTT	CASSLDAGTRTDTQYF
TRBV7-2	many	TRBD1	TRBJ1-2	TGTGCCAGCAACGTTAATACAGGGGCCCATGGCTACACCTTC	CASNVNTGAHGYTF
TRBV6-4	few	TRBD2	TRBJ2-1	TGTGCCAGCAGTGACTCGGCGGGGGGGTACAATGAGCAGTTCTTC	CASSDSAGGYNEQFF
TRBV4-2	many	TRBD2	TRBJ2-2	TGTGCCAGCAGCCCTCAGCGGGGGCCCTCCACCGGGGAGCTGTTTTTT	CASSPQRGPSTGELFF
TRBV5-4	.	.	TRBJ1-1	TGTGCCAGCAGCTTCCCCAACAGGGCCACTGAAGCTTTCTTT	CASSFPNRATEAFF
TRBV11-2	many	.	TRBJ1-2	TGTGCCAGCAGCCCCGCACAGGCCGGCTATGGCTACACCTTC	CASSPAQAGYGYTF
TRBV6-5	few	TRBD1	TRBJ2-6	TGTGCCAGCAGTCCCACAGGGGGCGCGATAGGGGCCAACGTCCTGACTTTC	CASSPTGGAIGANVLTF
TRBV20-1	many	.	TRBJ1-4	TGCAGTGCTAGAGATGCTGGAGGGGCAACTAATGAAAAACTGTTTTTT	CSARDAGGATNEKLFF
TRBV25-1	many	TRBD1	TRBJ1-1	TGTGCCAGCAGTGTGCAGGGGGCAACTGAAGCTTTCTTT	CASSVQGATEAFF
TRBV20-1	few	.	TRBJ1-3	TGCAGTGCTAGAGCGGGTCAGTTCTCTGGAAACACCATATATTTT	CSARAGQFSGNTIYF
TRBV5-1	.	.	TRBJ2-3	TGCGCCAGCAGCTTGGGCCCAGGCCGCACAGATACGCAGTATTTT	CASSLGPGRTDTQYF